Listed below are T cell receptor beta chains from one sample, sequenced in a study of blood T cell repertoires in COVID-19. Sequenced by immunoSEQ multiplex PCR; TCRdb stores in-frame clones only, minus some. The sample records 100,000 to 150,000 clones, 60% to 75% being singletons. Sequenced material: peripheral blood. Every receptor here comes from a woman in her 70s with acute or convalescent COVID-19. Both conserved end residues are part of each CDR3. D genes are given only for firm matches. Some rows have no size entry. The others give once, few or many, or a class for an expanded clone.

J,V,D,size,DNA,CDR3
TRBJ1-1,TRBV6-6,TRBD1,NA,TGTGCCAGCAGTCCTGGACAGGGGATTCGGAACACTGAAGCTTTCTTT,CASSPGQGIRNTEAFF
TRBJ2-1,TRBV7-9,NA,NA,TGTGCCAGCAGCCGCAATGAGCAGTTCTTC,CASSRNEQFF
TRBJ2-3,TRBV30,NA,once,TGTGCCTGGAGTGCGGGAGGCACAGATACGCAGTATTTT,CAWSAGGTDTQYF
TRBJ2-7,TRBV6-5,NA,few,TGTGCCAGCAATCGGGGCTACGAGCAGTACTTC,CASNRGYEQYF
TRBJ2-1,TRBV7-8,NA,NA,TGTGCCAGCAGCCCTAAGCGGGCGAGCTCCTACAATGAGCAGTTCTTC,CASSPKRASSYNEQFF
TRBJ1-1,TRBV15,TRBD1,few,TGTGCCACCAGCAGAGATATTGGGACAGGGGATGCTTTCTTT,CATSRDIGTGDAFF
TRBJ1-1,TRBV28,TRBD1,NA,TGTGCCAGCAAAGCACAGGGGACGAACACTGAAGCTTTCTTT,CASKAQGTNTEAFF
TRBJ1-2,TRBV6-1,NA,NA,TGTGCCAGCAGTGAATCCGGGGTCTATGGCTACACCTTC,CASSESGVYGYTF
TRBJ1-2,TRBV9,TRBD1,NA,TGTGCCAGCAGCGTAGGGGCAGGGGGCGATGGCTACACCTTC,CASSVGAGGDGYTF
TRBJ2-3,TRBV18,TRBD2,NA,TGTGCCAGCTCCCCCCGGGGGCTAGCGGGGGGCACAGATACGCAGTATTTT,CASSPRGLAGGTDTQYF
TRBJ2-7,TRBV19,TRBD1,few,TGTGCCAGTAGCTTGGGTAGACAGGGGGTCAACTCCTACGAGCAGTACTTC,CASSLGRQGVNSYEQYF
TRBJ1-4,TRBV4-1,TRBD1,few,TGCGCCAGCAGCCAACGGGACAGCCCTAATGAAAAACTGTTTTTT,CASSQRDSPNEKLFF
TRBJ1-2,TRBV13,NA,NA,TGTGCCAGCAGGTCGACAGGCGACTATGGCTACACCTTC,CASRSTGDYGYTF
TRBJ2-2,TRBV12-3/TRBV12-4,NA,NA,TGTGCCAGCATAGGTGCTAGCACCGGGGAGCTGTTTTTT,CASIGASTGELFF
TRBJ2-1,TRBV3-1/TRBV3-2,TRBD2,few,TGTGCCAGCAGCCAAGGAGCCACTAGCGGGATCCGGGTTGAGCAGTTCTTC,CASSQGATSGIRVEQFF
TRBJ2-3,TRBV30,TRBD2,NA,TGTGCCTGGAGTGTACTAGCGGCCACAGATACGCAGTATTTT,CAWSVLAATDTQYF
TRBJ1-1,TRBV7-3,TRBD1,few,TGTGCCAGCAGCCACGGAGGGGGCAACACTGAAGCTTTCTTT,CASSHGGGNTEAFF
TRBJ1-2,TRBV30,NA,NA,TGTGCCTGGGAACCGGAAGGGGTGTACTATGGCTACACCTTC,CAWEPEGVYYGYTF
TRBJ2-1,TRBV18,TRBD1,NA,TGTGCCAGCTCACCACCGGGGACCGGGACAGGGACCAATGAGCAGTTCTTC,CASSPPGTGTGTNEQFF
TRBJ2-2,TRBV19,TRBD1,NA,TGTGCCAGTAGCGTGGGACAGGCGAACACCGGGGAGCTGTTTTTT,CASSVGQANTGELFF
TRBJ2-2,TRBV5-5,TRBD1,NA,TGTGCCAGCAGCCGGACCGACAGGGGGCGGGGCACCGGGGAGCTGTTTTTT,CASSRTDRGRGTGELFF
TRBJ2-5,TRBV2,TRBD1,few,TGTGCCAGCAGCCGACAGGGGTTGGAGACCCAGTACTTC,CASSRQGLETQYF
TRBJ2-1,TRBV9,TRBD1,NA,TGTGCCAGCAGCGGACAGGGGGGAGGTGGTGAGCAGTTCTTC,CASSGQGGGGEQFF